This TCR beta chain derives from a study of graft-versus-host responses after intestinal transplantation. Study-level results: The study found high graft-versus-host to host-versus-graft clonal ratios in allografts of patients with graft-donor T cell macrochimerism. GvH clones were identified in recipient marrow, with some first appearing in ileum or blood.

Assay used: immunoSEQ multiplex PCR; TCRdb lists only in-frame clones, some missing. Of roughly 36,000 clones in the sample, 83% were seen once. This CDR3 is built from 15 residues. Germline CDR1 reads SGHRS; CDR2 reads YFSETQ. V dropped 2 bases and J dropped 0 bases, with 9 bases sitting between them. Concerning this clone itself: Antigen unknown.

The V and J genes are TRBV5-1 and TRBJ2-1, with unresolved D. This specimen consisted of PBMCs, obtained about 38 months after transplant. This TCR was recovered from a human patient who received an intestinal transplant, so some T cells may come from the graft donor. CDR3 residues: CASSLGTSSYNEQFF. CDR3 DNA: TGCGCCAGCAGCTTAGGCACCTCCTCCTACAATGAGCAGTTCTTC.